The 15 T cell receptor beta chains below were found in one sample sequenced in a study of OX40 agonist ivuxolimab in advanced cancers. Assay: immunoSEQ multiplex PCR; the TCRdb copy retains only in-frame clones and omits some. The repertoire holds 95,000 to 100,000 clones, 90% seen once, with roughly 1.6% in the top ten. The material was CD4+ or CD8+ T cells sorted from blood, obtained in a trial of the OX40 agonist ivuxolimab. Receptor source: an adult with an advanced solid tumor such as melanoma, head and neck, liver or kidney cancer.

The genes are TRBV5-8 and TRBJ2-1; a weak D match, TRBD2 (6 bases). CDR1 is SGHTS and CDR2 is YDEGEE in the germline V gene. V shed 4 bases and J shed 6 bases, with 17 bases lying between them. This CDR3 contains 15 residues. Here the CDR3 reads CASSKRRASGNEQFF. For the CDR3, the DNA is TGTGCCAGCAGCAAGAGGAGGGCCTCGGGCAATGAGCAGTTCTTC.

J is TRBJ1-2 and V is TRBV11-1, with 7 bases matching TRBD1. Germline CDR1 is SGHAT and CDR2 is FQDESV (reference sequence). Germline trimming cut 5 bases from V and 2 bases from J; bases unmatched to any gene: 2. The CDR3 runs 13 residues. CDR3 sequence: CASSPDRNYGYTF. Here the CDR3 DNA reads TGTGCCAGCAGCCCGGACAGGAACTATGGCTACACCTTC.

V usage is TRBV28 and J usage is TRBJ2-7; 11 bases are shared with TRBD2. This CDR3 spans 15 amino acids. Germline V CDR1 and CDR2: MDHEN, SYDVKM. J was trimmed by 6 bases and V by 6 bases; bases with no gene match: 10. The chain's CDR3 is CASSPPGLAVSEQYF. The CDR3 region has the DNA TGTGCCAGCAGCCCACCGGGACTAGCGGTTTCCGAGCAGTACTTC.

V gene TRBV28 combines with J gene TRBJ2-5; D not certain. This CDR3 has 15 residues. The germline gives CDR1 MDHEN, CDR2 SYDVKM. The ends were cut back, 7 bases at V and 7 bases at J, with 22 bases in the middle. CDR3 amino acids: CASTRLRSSMGTQYF. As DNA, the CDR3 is TGTGCCAGCACCCGACTCAGGTCGTCGATGGGGACCCAGTACTTC.

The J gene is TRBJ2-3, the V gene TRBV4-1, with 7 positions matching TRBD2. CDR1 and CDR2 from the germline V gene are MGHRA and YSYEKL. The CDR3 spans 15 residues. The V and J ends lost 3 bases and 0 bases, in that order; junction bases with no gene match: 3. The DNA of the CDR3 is TGCGCCAGCAGCCAGACGGGACTAAGCACAGATACGCAGTATTTT. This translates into CASSQTGLSTDTQYF.

The CDR3 loop reads CASTQVPGTGYGYTF. DNA for the CDR3: TGTGCCAGCACCCAAGTGCCCGGGACAGGGTATGGCTACACCTTC. J is TRBJ1-2 and V is TRBV6-6; 9 bases match TRBD1. J gave up 5 bases and V 7 bases, and 11 bases lay outside the gene matches. Germline values: CDR1 MNHNY, CDR2 SVGAGI (reference sequence). The CDR3 has 15 residues.

DNA for the CDR3: TGCGCCAGCAGCTTGGGGTCCATAGGACAGGGATACGAGCAGTACTTC. Translating it yields CASSLGSIGQGYEQYF. This chain connects TRBV5-1 to TRBJ2-7; TRBD1 agrees at 8 bases. With 0 bases clipped from V and 4 bases from J, the junction kept 9 bases outside the gene matches. Germline V gene data show CDR1 as SGHRS and CDR2 as YFSETQ. This CDR3 is 16 amino acids long.

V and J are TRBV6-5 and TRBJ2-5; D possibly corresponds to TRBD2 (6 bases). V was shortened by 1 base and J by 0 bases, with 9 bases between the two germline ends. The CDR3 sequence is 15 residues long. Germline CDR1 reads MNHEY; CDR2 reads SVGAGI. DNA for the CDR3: TGTGCCAGCAGTTACTTCGGACTAAACCAAGAGACCCAGTACTTC. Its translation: CASSYFGLNQETQYF.

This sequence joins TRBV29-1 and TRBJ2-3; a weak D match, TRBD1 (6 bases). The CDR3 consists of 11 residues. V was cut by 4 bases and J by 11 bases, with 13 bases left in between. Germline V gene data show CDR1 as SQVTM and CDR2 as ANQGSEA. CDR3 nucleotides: TGCAGCGTTGTTAAGCAGGGGATGCAGTATTTT. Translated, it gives CSVVKQGMQYF.

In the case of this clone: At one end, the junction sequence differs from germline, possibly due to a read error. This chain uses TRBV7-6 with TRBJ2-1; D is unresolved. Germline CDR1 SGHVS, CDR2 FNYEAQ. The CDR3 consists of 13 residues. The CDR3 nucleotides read TGTGCCAGCAGCTTAGCGCGGCGGCATGAACAGTTCTTC. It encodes CASSLARRHEQFF. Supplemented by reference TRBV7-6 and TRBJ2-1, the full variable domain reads GAGVSQSPRYKVTKRGQDVALRCDPISGHVSLYWYRQALGQGPEFLTYFNYEAQQDKSGLPNDRFSAERPEGSISTLTIQRTEQRDSAMYRCASSLARRHEQFFGPGTRLTVL.

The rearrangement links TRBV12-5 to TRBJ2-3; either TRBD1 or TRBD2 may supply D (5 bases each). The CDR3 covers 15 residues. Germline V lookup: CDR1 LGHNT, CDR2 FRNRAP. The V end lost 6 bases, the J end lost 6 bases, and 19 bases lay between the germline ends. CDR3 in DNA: TGTGCTAGTGGACGATCACGACTGGGGGTTGATACGCAGTATTTT. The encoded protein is CASGRSRLGVDTQYF. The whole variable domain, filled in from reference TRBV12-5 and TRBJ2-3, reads DARVTQTPRHKVTEMGQEVTMRCQPILGHNTVFWYRQTMMQGLELLAYFRNRAPLDDSGMPKDRFSAEMPDATLATLKIQPSEPRDSAVYFCASGRSRLGVDTQYFGPGTRLTVL.

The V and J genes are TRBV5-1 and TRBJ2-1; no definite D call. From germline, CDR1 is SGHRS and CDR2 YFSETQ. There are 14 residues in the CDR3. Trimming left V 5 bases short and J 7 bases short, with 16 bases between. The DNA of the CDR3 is TGCGCCAGCAGGCTCGGCCTCGGAGTGAATGAGCAGTTCTTC. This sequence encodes CASRLGLGVNEQFF.

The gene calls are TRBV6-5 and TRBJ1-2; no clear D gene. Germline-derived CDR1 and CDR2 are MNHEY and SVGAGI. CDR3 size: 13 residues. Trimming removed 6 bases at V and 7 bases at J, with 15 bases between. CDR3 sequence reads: CASRQGFSSGYTF. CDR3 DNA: TGTGCCAGCAGACAAGGATTTTCTAGTGGCTACACCTTC.

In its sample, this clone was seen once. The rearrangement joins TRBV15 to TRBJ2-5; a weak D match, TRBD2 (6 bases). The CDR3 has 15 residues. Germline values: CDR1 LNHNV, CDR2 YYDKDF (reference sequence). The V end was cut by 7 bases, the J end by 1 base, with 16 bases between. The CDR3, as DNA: TGTGCCACCATACCGCGCTCGGGGGTCCAAGAGACCCAGTACTTC. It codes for CATIPRSGVQETQYF.

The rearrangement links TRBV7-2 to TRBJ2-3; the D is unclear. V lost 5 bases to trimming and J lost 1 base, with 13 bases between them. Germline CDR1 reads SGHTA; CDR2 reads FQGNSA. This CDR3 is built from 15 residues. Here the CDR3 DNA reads TGTGCCAGCAGCCCCTCCCCTAGGGGCACAGATACGCAGTATTTT. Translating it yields CASSPSPRGTDTQYF. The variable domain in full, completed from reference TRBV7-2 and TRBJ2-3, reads GAGVSQSPSNKVTEKGKDVELRCDPISGHTALYWYRQSLGQGLEFLIYFQGNSAPDKSGLPSDRFSAERTGGSVSTLTIQRTQQEDSAVYLCASSPSPRGTDTQYFGPGTRLTVL.